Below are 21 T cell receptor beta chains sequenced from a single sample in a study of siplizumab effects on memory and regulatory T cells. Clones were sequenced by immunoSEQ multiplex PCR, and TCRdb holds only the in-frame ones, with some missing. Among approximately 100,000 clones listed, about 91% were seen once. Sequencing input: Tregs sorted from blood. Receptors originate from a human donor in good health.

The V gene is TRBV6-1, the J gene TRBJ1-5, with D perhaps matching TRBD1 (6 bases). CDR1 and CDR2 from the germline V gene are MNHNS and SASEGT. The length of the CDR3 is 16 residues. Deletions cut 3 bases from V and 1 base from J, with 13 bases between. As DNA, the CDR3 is TGTGCCAGCAGTGACACGGGACACCTGAGCAATCAGCCCCAGCATTTT. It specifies CASSDTGHLSNQPQHF.

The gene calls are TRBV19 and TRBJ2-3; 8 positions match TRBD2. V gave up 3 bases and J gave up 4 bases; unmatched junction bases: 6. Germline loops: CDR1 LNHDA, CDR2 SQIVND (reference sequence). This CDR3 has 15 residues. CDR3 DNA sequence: TGTGCCAGTAGTATTGCGGGGGGAGGCCCAGATACGCAGTATTTT. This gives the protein CASSIAGGGPDTQYF.

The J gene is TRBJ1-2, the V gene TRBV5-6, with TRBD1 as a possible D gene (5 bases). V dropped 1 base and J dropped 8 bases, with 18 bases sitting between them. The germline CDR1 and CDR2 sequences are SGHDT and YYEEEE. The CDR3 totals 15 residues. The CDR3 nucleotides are TGTGCCAGCAGCTTGTTCCAGGGAACATCGCGGGGCTACACCTTC. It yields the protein CASSLFQGTSRGYTF. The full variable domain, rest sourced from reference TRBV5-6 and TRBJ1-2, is DAGVTQSPTHLIKTRGQQVTLRCSPKSGHDTVSWYQQALGQGPQFIFQYYEEEERQRGNFPDRFSGHQFPNYSSELNVNALLLGDSALYLCASSLFQGTSRGYTFGSGTRLTVV.

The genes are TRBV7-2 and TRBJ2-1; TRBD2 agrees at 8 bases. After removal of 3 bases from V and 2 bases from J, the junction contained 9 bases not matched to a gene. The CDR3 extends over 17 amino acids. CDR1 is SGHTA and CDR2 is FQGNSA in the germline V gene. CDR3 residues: CASSFPYSGATYNEQFF. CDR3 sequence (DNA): TGTGCCAGCAGCTTCCCTTATAGCGGGGCCACCTACAATGAGCAGTTCTTC.

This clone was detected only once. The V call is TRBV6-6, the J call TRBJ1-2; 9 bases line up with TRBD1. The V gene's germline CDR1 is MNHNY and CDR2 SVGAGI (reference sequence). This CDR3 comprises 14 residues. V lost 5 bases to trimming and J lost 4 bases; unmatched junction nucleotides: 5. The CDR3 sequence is CASSRTGAFYGYTF. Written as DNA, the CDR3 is TGTGCCAGCAGTAGGACAGGGGCTTTCTATGGCTACACCTTC.

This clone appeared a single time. CDR3 coding DNA: TGTGCCAGCAGCTTATTTCAGAACACCGGGGAGCTGTTTTTT. Its protein product is CASSLFQNTGELFF. This chain connects TRBV7-9 to TRBJ2-2; D is ambiguous. CDR3 size: 14 residues. CDR1 and CDR2 (germline): SEHNR, FQNEAQ (reference sequence). V lost 2 bases, J lost 1 base, and 5 bases lay in between.

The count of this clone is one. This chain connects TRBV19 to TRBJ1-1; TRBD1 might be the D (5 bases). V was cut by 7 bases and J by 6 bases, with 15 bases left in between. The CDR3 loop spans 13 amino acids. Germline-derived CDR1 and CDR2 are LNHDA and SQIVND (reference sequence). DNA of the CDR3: TGTGCCAGTACCACGACAGCTGACTCTGAAGCTTTCTTT. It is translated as CASTTTADSEAFF. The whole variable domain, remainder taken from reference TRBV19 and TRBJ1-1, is DGGITQSPKYLFRKEGQNVTLSCEQNLNHDAMYWYRQDPGQGLRLIYYSQIVNDFQKGDIAEGYSVSREKKESFPLTVTSAQKNPTAFYLCASTTTADSEAFFGQGTRLTVV.

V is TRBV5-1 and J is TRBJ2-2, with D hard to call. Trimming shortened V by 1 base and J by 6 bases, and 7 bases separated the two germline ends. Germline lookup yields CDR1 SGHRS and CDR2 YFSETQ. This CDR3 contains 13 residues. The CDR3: CASSLMSPGELFF. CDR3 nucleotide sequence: TGCGCCAGCAGCTTGATGAGCCCCGGGGAGCTGTTTTTT.

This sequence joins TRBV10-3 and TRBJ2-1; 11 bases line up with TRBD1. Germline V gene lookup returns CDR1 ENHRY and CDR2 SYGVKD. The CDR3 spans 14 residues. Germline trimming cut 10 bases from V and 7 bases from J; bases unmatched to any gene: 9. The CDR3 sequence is CATARDRGMNEQFF. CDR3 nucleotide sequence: TGTGCCACCGCCCGGGACAGGGGGATGAATGAGCAGTTCTTC.

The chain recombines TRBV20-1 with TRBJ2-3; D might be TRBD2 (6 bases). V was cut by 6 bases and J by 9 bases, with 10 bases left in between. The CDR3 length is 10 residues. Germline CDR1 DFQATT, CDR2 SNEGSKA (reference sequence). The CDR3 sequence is CSARGVTQYF. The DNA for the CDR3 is TGCAGTGCCCGCGGGGTAACGCAGTATTTT.

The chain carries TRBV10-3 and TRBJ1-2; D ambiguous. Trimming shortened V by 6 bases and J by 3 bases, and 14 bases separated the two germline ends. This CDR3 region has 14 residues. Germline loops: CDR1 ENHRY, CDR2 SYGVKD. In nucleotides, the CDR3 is TGTGCCATCAGGAAGGGTTTATCGGACTATGGCTACACCTTC. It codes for CAIRKGLSDYGYTF.

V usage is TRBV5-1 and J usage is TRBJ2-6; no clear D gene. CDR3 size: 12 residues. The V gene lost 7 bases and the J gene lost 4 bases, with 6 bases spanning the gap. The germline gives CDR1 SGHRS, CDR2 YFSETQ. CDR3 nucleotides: TGCGCCAGCGCCTTGGGGGCCAACGTCCTGACTTTC. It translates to CASALGANVLTF.

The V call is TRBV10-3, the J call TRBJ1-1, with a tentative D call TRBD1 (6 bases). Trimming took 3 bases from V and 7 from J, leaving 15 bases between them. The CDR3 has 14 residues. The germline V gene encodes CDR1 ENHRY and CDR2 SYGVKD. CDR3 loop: CAISELGEGDEAFF. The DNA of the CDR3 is TGTGCCATCAGTGAATTAGGGGAGGGGGATGAAGCTTTCTTT.

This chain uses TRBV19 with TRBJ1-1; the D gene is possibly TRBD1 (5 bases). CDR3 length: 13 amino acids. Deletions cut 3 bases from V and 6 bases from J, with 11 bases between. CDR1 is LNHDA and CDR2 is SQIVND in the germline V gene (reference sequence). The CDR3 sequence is CASSIVFRAEAFF. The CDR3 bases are TGTGCCAGTAGTATCGTATTCAGGGCTGAAGCTTTCTTT. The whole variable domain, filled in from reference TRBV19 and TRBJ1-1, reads DGGITQSPKYLFRKEGQNVTLSCEQNLNHDAMYWYRQDPGQGLRLIYYSQIVNDFQKGDIAEGYSVSREKKESFPLTVTSAQKNPTAFYLCASSIVFRAEAFFGQGTRLTVV.

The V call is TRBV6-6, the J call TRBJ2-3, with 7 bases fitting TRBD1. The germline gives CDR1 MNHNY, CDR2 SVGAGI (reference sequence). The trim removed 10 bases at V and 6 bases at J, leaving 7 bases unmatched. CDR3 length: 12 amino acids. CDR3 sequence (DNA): TGTGCCACCGCGACAGGGTCGGATACGCAGTATTTT. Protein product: CATATGSDTQYF.

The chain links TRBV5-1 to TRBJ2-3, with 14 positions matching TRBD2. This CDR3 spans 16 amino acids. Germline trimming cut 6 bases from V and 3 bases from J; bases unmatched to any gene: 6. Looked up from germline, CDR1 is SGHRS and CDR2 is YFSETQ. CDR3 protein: CASMTGTSGGTDTQYF. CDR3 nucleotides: TGCGCCAGCATGACCGGGACTAGCGGGGGAACAGATACGCAGTATTTT.

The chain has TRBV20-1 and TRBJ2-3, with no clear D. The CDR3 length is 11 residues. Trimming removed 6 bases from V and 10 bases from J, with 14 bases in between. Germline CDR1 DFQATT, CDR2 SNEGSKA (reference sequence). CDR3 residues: CSARPSGPQYF. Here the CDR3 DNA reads TGCAGTGCGCGACCCTCTGGCCCGCAGTATTTT.

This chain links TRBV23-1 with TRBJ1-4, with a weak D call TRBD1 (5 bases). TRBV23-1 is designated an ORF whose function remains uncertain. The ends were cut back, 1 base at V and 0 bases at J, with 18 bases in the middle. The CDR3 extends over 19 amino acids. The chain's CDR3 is CASSQLTWGDPTTNEKLFF. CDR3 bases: TGCGCCAGCAGTCAATTAACCTGGGGGGATCCTACAACTAATGAAAAACTGTTTTTT.

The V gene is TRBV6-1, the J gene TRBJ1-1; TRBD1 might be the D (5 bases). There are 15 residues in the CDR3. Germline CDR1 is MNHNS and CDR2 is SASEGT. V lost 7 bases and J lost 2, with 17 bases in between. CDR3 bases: TGTGCCAGCATTCAGACCCCCGGGACCAACACTGAAGCTTTCTTT. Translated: CASIQTPGTNTEAFF.

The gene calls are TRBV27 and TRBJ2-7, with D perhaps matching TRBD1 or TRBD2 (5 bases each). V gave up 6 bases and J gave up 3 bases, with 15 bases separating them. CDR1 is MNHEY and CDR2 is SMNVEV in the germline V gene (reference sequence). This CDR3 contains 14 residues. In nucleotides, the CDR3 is TGTGCCAGCAGACGCTTGGGGGAGATCTACGAGCAGTACTTC. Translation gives CASRRLGEIYEQYF.

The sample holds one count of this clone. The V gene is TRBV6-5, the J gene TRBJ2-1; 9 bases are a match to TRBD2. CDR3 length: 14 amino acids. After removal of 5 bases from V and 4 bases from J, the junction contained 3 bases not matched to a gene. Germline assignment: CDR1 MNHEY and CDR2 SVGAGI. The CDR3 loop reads CASSAGGKYNEQFF. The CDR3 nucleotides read TGTGCCAGCAGTGCGGGGGGGAAATACAATGAGCAGTTCTTC.